Here is one T cell receptor beta chain with its context. In the original workflow: The assay estimated nucleated cells by amplifying reference gene primers. Clones were sequenced by immunoSEQ multiplex PCR, and TCRdb holds only the in-frame ones, with some missing. The DNA gave D and trimming, while V, J and clone size come from that table. Of 95,000 to 150,000 clones listed, 65% to 90% are singletons. Germline-derived CDR1 and CDR2 are LNHDA and SQIVND (reference sequence). The length of the CDR3 is 14 residues. Trimming removed 7 bases at V and 3 bases at J, with 12 bases between. The data were taken from a study of blood T cell repertoires in COVID-19. The wider study: Donors in the United States, Italy and Spain gave samples during acute or convalescent COVID-19. T cells, B-cell-depleted T cells, or PBMCs supplied cDNA or gDNA.

The source material was peripheral blood. The chain is built from TRBV19 and TRBJ2-2; weak D call: TRBD1 (6 bases). This clonotype was sampled from a man at least 80 years old with acute or convalescent COVID-19. This CDR3 is CASNQDRYTGELFF. CDR3 in DNA: TGTGCCAGTAACCAGGACAGATACACCGGGGAGCTGTTTTTT.